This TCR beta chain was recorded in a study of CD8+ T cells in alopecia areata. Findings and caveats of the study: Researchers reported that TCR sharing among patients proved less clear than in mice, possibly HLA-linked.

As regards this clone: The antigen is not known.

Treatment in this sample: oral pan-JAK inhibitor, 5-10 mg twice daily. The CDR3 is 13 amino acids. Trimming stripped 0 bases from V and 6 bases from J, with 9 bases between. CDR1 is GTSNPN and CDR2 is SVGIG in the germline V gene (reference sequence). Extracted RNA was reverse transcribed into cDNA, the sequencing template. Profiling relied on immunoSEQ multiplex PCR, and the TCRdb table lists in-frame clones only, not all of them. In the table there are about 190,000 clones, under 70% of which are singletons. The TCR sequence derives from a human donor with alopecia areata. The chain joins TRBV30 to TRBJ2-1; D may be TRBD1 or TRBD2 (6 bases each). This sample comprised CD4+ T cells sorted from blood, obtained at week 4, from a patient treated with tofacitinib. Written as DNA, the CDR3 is TGTGCCTGGAGTGTTGGAGGGGGCAATGAGCAGTTCTTC. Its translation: CAWSVGGGNEQFF.